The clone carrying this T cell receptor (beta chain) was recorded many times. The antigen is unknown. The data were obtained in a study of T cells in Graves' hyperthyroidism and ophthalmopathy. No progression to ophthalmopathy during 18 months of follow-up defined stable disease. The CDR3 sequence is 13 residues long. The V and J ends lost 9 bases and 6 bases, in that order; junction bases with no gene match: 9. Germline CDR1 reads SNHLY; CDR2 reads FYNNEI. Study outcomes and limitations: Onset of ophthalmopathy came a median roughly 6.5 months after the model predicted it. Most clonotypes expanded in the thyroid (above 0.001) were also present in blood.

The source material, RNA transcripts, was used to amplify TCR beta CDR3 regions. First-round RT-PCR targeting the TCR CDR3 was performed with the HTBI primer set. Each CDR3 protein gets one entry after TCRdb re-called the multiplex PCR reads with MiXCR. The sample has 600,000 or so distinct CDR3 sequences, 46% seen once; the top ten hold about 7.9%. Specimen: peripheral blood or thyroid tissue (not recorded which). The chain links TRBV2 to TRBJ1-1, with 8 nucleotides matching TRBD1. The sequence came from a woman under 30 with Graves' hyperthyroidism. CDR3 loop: CASGQGRNAEAFF. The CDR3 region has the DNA TGTGCCAGTGGACAGGGAAGAAACGCTGAAGCTTTCTTT.